This TCR beta chain was observed in a study of blood T cell repertoires in COVID-19. Across the whole study: Whether acute or convalescent, the COVID-19 samples came from the United States, Italy and Spain. Sample material is recorded as cDNA or gDNA derived from T cells, B-cell-depleted T cells, or PBMCs.

Looked up from germline, CDR1 is SEHNR and CDR2 is FQNEAQ (reference sequence). The CDR3 is made up of 14 amino acids. V was pared by 5 bases and J by 1 base, with 3 bases of the junction left unmatched. Generated by immunoSEQ multiplex PCR, the TCRdb table keeps only in-frame clones and is missing some. The sample lists about 320,000 clones; 89% were seen once. The sample consisted of peripheral blood. The TCR sequence derives from a woman aged 30 to 39 with COVID-19, enrolled during active disease. The chain couples TRBV7-9 to TRBJ1-1; TRBD1 agrees at 8 bases. The CDR3 loop reads CASSPTGGNTEAFF. The DNA for the CDR3 is TGTGCCAGCAGCCCTACAGGGGGGAACACTGAAGCTTTCTTT.